This TCR beta chain was sequenced during a study of CD8+ T cells in alopecia areata. Extraction and reverse transcription of RNA yielded cDNA as the sequencing template. Here immunoSEQ multiplex PCR was the method, and the copy in TCRdb shows in-frame clones only, minus some. The table records around 110,000 clones, 84% of them present only once. Indicated treatment: oral pan-JAK inhibitor, 5-10 mg twice daily. On this clone: The antigen is unknown.

General study points: Scalp samples also yield sequences of resident alphabeta T cells from normal skin.

Trimming shortened V by 1 base and J by 4 bases, and 14 bases separated the two germline ends. Germline CDR1 reads SGHVS; CDR2 reads FQNEAQ. This CDR3 has 16 amino acids. This chain connects TRBV7-8 to TRBJ2-1; no clear D gene. The sample here was CD8+ T cells sorted from blood, taken at week 24, from a patient treated with tofacitinib. The TCR originated in a human donor with alopecia areata. The CDR3 sequence: CASSLVGSWAYNEQFF. In nucleotides, the CDR3 is TGTGCCAGCAGCTTAGTTGGCAGTTGGGCATACAATGAGCAGTTCTTC.